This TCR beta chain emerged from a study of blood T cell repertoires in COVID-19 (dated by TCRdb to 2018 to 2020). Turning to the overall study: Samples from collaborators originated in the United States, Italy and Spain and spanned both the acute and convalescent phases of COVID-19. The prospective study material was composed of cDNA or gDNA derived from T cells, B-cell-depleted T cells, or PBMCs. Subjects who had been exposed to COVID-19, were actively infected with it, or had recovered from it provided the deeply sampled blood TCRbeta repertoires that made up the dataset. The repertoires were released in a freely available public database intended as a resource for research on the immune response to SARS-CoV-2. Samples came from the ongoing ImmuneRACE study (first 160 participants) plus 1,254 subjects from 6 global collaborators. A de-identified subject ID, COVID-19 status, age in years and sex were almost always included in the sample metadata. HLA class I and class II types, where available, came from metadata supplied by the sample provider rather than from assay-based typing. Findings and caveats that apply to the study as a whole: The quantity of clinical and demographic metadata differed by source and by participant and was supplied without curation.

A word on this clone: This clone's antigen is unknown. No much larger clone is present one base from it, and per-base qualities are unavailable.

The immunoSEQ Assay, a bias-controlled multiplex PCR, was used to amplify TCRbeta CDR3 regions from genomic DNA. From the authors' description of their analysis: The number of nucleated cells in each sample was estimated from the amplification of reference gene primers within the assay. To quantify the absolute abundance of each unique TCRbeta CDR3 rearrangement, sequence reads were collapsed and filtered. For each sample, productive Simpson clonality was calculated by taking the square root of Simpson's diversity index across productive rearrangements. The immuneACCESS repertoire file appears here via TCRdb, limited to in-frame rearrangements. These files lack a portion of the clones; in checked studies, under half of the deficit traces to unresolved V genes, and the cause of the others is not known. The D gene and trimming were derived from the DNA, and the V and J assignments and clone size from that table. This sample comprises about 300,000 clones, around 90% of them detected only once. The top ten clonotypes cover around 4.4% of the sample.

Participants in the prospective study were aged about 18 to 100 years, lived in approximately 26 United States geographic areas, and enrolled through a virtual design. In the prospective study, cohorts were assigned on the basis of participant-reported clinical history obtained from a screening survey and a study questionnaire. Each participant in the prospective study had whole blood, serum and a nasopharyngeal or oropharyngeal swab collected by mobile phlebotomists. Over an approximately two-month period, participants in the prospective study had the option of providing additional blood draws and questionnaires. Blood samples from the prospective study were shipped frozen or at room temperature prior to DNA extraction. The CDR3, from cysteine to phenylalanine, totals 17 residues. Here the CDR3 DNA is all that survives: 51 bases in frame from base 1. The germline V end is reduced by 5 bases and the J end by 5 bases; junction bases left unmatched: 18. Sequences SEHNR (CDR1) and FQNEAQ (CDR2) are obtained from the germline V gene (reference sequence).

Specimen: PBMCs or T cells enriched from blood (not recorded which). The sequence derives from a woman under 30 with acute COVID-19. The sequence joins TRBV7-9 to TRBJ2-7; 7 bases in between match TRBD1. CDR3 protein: CASSIFWGGRGLDEQYF. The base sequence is TGTGCCAGCAGCATTTTTTGGGGCGGTAGGGGGCTCGACGAGCAGTACTTC.